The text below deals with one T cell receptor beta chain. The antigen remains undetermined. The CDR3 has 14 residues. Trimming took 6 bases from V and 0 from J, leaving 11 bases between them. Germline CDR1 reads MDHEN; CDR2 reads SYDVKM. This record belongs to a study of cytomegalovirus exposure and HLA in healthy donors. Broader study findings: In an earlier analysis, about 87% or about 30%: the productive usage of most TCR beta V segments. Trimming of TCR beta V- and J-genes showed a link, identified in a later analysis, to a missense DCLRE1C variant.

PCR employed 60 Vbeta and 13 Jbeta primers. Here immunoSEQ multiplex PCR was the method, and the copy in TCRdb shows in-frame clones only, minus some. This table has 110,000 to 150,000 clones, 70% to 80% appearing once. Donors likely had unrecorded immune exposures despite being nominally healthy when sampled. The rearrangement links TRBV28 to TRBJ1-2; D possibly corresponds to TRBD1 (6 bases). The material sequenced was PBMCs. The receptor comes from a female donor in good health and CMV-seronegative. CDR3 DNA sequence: TGTGCCAGCAGACGACAGGAGGCTAACTATGGCTACACCTTC. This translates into CASRRQEANYGYTF.